The source of this T cell receptor (beta chain) is a study of blood T cell repertoires in COVID-19. The CDR3 covers 11 residues. In germline, CDR1 is SGHDN, CDR2 FVKESK. V lost 5 bases and J 8 bases, leaving 9 bases between the germline ends. Libraries were prepared by immunoSEQ multiplex PCR; TCRdb keeps only in-frame clonotypes and omits some of them. The table shows approximately 97,000 clones, with around 84% occurring only once. This receptor was obtained from a man at least 80 years old with acute or convalescent COVID-19. The chain carries TRBV14 and TRBJ1-2; D call uncertain. Sequencing was performed on peripheral blood. The CDR3 loop reads CASSTRGGYTF. CDR3 DNA sequence: TGTGCCAGCAGCACCCGCGGGGGCTACACCTTC. The full variable domain, completed using reference TRBV14 and TRBJ1-2, is EAGVTQFPSHSVIEKGQTVTLRCDPISGHDNLYWYRRVMGKEIKFLLHFVKESKQDESGMPNNRFLAERTGGTYSTLKVQPAELEDSGVYFCASSTRGGYTFGSGTRLTVV.